This T cell receptor (beta chain) was obtained from a study of cytomegalovirus exposure and HLA in healthy donors. At the level of the study: Of the donors genotyped, 398 in all, 80% to 85% fell in the Caucasian-associated ancestry cluster.

This clone has only a few counts. The CDR3 is 15 residues long. The ends were cut back, 6 bases at V and 2 bases at J, with 17 bases in the middle. Germline V gene data show CDR1 as MNHNS and CDR2 as SASEGT. The PCR made use of 60 Vbeta and 13 Jbeta primers. Libraries were prepared by immunoSEQ multiplex PCR; TCRdb keeps only in-frame clonotypes and omits some of them. Counted here are 210,000 or so clones, just under 85% occurring once; the ten biggest clones make up about 0.58%. Specimen: PBMCs. The chain employs TRBV6-1 and TRBJ2-7; TRBD1 might be the D (5 bases). This sequence was found in a woman between 40 and 55 years old in good health and CMV-seronegative. The CDR3 nucleotides read TGTGCCAGCAGGGTGGGGCTACATCCCACCTACGAGCAGTACTTC. Protein: CASRVGLHPTYEQYF.